This T cell receptor beta chain was sequenced for a study of T-cell memory formation after mild COVID-19. Study summary: The study found TCR clusters largely donor specific.

V was cut by 5 bases and J by 2 bases, with 10 bases left in between. CDR3 length: 15 residues. Looked up from germline, CDR1 is MNHEY and CDR2 is SMNVEV (reference sequence). Study results and limitations: Prior to infection, memory already included some responding clones, suggesting cross-reactive memory joined. The SARS-CoV-2 specificity of second-wave clones reaching peak at day 37 remained unverified.

Concerning this clonotype itself: Its antigen is not identified.

TCRdb reprocessed the 5' RACE reads with MiXCR, giving one entry per CDR3 protein. The data contain around 440,000 distinct CDR3 sequences, 15% to 20% of them seen just once; the ten biggest clones take up around 12%. The specimen was PBMCs or a T cell subset sorted from them (not recorded which). The TCR originated in an adult woman who had mild COVID-19 (a few samples of this study predate the infection). Cell type and time point are not known. The chain is built from TRBV27 and TRBJ2-6, with a weak D call TRBD1 (5 bases). The CDR3 coding sequence is TGTGCCAGCAGTCCTCAGGGAACTGGGGCCAACGTCCTGACTTTC. It yields the protein CASSPQGTGANVLTF.